This TCR beta chain was documented in a study of T cells of healthy individuals. Germline V gene lookup returns CDR1 DFQATT and CDR2 SNEGSKA (reference sequence). V gave up 5 bases and J gave up 6 bases, with 14 bases separating them. The CDR3 totals 14 residues. This clonotype was picked up many times. TCRdb ran MiXCR on the 5' RACE reads and lists one entry per CDR3 protein. This sample has 38,000 or so distinct CDR3 sequences, with around 4.5% found just once. The clonotype was recovered from a human donor in good health. The J gene is TRBJ1-6, the V gene TRBV20-1; no reliable D call. CDR3 region: CSARSPGSNSPLHF. The CDR3 DNA is TGCAGTGCTCGTAGTCCGGGGTCTAATTCACCCCTCCACTTT.